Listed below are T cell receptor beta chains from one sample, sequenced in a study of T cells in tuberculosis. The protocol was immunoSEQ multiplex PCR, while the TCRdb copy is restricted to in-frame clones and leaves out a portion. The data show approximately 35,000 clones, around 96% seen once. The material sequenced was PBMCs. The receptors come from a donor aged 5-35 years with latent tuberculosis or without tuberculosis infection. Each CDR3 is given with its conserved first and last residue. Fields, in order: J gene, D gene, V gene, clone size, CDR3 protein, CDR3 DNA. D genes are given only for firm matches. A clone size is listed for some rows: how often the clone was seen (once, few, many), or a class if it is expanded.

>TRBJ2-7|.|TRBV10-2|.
CASSYSSYEQYF
TGCGCCAGCAGCTACAGCAGCTACGAGCAGTACTTC
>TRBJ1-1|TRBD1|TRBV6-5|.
CASSRQGAGEAFF
TGTGCCAGCAGTAGACAGGGGGCGGGTGAAGCTTTCTTT
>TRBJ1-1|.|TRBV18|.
CASSPPLGVGNTEAFF
TGTGCCAGCTCACCACCCCTCGGTGTTGGGAACACTGAAGCTTTCTTT
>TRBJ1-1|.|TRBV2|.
CASSAQLNTEAFF
TGTGCCAGCAGTGCACAGTTGAACACTGAAGCTTTCTTT
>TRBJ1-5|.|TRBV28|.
CASSLGGYSNQPQHF
TGTGCCAGCAGTTTGGGGGGGTATAGCAATCAGCCCCAGCATTTT
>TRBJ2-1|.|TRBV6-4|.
CASSESIRGSPEQFF
TGTGCCAGCAGTGAGTCAATCCGGGGGTCGCCTGAGCAGTTCTTC
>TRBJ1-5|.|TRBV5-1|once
CASSLETGNQPQHF
TGCGCCAGCAGCTTGGAAACGGGAAATCAGCCCCAGCATTTT
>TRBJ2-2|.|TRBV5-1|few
CASSLGSPGELFF
TGCGCCAGCAGCTTGGGGAGCCCCGGGGAGCTGTTTTTT
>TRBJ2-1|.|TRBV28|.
CASSSTLGPVSSYNEQFF
TGTGCCAGCAGTTCCACCCTGGGGCCGGTTAGCTCCTACAATGAGCAGTTCTTC
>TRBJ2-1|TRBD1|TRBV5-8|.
CASSFLTGSYNEQFF
TGTGCCAGCAGCTTCCTGACAGGGTCCTACAATGAGCAGTTCTTC
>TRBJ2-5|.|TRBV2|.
CASKLAQETQYF
TGTGCCAGCAAACTCGCCCAAGAGACCCAGTACTTC
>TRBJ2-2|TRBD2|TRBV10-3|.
CAPPGVSGGPTGELFF
TGTGCCCCCCCCGGAGTGAGCGGGGGGCCCACCGGGGAGCTGTTTTTT
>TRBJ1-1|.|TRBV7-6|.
CASSQIPSSAFF
TGTGCCAGCAGCCAAATCCCTAGCAGCGCTTTCTTT
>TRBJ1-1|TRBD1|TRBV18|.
CASSPPGTGSTEAFF
TGTGCCAGCTCACCACCAGGGACAGGGAGTACTGAAGCTTTCTTT
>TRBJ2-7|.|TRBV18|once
CASSPRTYDPPEQYF
TGTGCCAGCTCACCCCGGACTTACGACCCCCCCGAGCAGTACTTC
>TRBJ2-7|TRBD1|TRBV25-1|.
CASSDLGQGQGRYEQYF
TGTGCCAGCAGTGACCTGGGACAGGGCCAGGGACGCTACGAGCAGTACTTC
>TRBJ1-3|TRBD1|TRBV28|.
CASSLLRDSHFSGNTIYF
TGTGCCAGCAGTTTATTGAGGGACAGCCACTTCTCTGGAAACACCATATATTTT
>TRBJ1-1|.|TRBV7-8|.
CASSSAGDTEAFF
TGTGCCAGCAGCAGTGCGGGGGACACTGAAGCTTTCTTT
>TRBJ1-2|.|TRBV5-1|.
CASSLAANYGYTF
TGCGCCAGCAGCTTGGCGGCTAACTATGGCTACACCTTC
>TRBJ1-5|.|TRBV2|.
CASRTQGTSNQPQHF
TGTGCCAGCAGGACCCAGGGGACTAGCAATCAGCCCCAGCATTTT
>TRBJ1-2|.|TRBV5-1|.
CASSQTGNYGYTF
TGCGCCAGCAGCCAGACTGGGAACTATGGCTACACCTTC
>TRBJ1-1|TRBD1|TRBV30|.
CAWSVQQGGPLNTEAFF
TGTGCCTGGAGTGTGCAACAGGGGGGCCCTCTGAACACTGAAGCTTTCTTT
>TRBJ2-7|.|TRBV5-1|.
CASSFRQGHYEQYF
TGCGCCAGCAGCTTCCGGCAGGGCCACTACGAGCAGTACTTC
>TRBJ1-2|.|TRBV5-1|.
CASSLDTGSGYTF
TGCGCCAGCAGCTTGGATACGGGTTCGGGCTACACCTTC
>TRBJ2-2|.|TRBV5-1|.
CASSPDRPLNTGELFF
TGCGCCAGCAGCCCCGACAGACCCCTGAACACCGGGGAGCTGTTTTTT
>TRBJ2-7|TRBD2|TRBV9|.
CASSRTSGDSREQYF
TGTGCCAGCAGCCGTACTAGCGGGGATTCCCGCGAGCAGTACTTC
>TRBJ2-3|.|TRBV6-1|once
CASSESQADTQYF
TGTGCCAGCAGTGAATCTCAGGCAGATACGCAGTATTTT
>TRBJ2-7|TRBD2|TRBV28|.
CASSPLLTSGFRSYEQYF
TGTGCCAGCAGTCCCCTTTTGACTAGCGGGTTTCGATCCTACGAGCAGTACTTC
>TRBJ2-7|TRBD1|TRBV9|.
CASSGATGREQYF
TGTGCCAGCAGCGGCGCGACAGGGAGAGAGCAGTACTTC
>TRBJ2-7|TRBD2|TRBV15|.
CATSLRLAGVHEQYF
TGTGCCACCAGCTTACGACTAGCGGGAGTCCACGAGCAGTACTTC
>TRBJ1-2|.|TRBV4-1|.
CASSQDIGGYTF
TGCGCCAGCAGCCAAGATATCGGTGGCTACACCTTC
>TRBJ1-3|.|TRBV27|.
CASSLSMAAGNTIYF
TGTGCCAGCAGTTTATCGATGGCAGCTGGAAACACCATATATTTT
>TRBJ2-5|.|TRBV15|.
CATSRGRRETQYF
TGTGCCACCAGCAGGGGCCGTCGAGAGACCCAGTACTTC
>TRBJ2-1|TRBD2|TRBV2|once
CASRVGTSEYYNEQFF
TGTGCCAGCAGAGTCGGGACTAGCGAATATTACAATGAGCAGTTCTTC
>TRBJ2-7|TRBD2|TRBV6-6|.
CASSPLPSGRKDEQYF
TGTGCCAGCAGTCCTCTGCCTAGCGGGAGAAAGGACGAGCAGTACTTC
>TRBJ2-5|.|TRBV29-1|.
CSVDVGIQETQYF
TGCAGCGTCGATGTCGGGATCCAAGAGACCCAGTACTTC
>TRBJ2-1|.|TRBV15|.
CATSRGLAPMDEQFF
TGTGCCACCAGCAGAGGGCTTGCTCCGATGGATGAGCAGTTCTTC
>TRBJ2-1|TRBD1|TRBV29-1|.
CSAGSTGALLNEQFF
TGCAGCGCTGGGTCAACAGGGGCCCTTTTGAATGAGCAGTTCTTC
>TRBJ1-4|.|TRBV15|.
CATSRQGNNEKLFF
TGTGCCACCAGCAGACAGGGGAATAATGAAAAACTGTTTTTT
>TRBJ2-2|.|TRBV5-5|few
CASSSMTKTGELFF
TGTGCCAGCAGCTCGATGACAAAGACCGGGGAGCTGTTTTTT
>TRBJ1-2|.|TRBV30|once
CAWSTGSYGYTF
TGTGCCTGGAGTACGGGAAGCTATGGCTACACCTTC
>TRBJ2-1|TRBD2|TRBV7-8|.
CASSSQAGTRGRNEQFF
TGTGCCAGCAGCTCCCAGGCCGGGACTAGAGGGAGAAATGAGCAGTTCTTC
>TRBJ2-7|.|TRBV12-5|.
CASGLSGGAYEQYF
TGTGCTAGTGGTTTGAGTGGGGGCGCGTACGAGCAGTACTTC
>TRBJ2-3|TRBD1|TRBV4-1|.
CASSQDRNKGAIRDRGTDTQYF
TGCGCCAGCAGCCAAGATAGAAATAAGGGGGCCATAAGGGACAGGGGGACAGATACGCAGTATTTT